This T cell receptor (beta chain) was identified during a study of shared clonotypes between healthy human individuals. For the study at large: There were three CD4 naive, three CD4 memory, two CD8 naive and one CD8 memory plates per donor.

There are 14 residues in the CDR3. Trimming removed 4 bases from V and 6 bases from J, with 17 bases in between. The germline gives CDR1 SGHKS, CDR2 YYEKEE (reference sequence). Clones were read by immunoSEQ multiplex PCR, and TCRdb kept only the in-frame ones, dropping some. The sample holds a few hundred thousand clones; under 80% are singletons and the top ten take 9% to 12%. The sequenced sample consisted of memory CD4+ T cells sorted from blood. Regarding subset: CD45RA-negative fraction. This clonotype was obtained from a man aged 25-45 years in good health. V gene TRBV5-5 combines with J gene TRBJ2-7; D perhaps matches TRBD1 (5 bases). The CDR3: CASSPNAPGFEQYF. CDR3 nucleotides: TGTGCCAGCAGCCCCAATGCCCCAGGGTTCGAGCAGTACTTC.